This T cell receptor (beta chain) emerged from a study of blood T cell repertoires in COVID-19 (dated by TCRdb to the early 2020s). Broadly, across the study: Collaborator samples came from the United States, Italy and Spain and covered acute and convalescent phases of COVID-19. Where available, HLA class I and class II types were obtained from metadata supplied by the sample provider rather than from assay-based typing. A de-identified subject ID, COVID-19 status, age in years and sex were almost always included in the sample metadata. Deeply sampled blood TCRbeta repertoires from subjects exposed to, actively infected with, or recovered from COVID-19 were included in the dataset. Samples were obtained from the ongoing ImmuneRACE study (first 160 participants) and from roughly 1,300 subjects provided by 6 global collaborators. A freely available public database, intended as a resource for researchers studying the immune response to SARS-CoV-2, is where the repertoires were released. The material from the prospective study consisted of cDNA or gDNA derived from T cells, B-cell-depleted T cells, or PBMCs.

From the germline V gene, CDR1 is SNHLY and CDR2 is FYNNEI. From the cysteine up to the phenylalanine, the CDR3 has a length of 16 residues. Just the 48-base CDR3 DNA is kept, in frame starting at base 1. After removal of 5 bases from V and 2 bases from J, the junction retains 9 bases not matched to a gene. Each collaborating institution followed its own protocols to collect whole blood in K2EDTA tubes. Collaborator samples were shipped for TCRbeta analysis as frozen whole blood, isolated PBMCs, or DNA extracted from either sample type. General conclusions and limits of the study: The amount of clinical and demographic metadata varied by source and participant and was provided uncurated.

As concerns this clone: The antigen it binds to is not known. Base qualities are not recorded, but no much larger clone differs from it by a single base.

TCRbeta CDR3 regions were amplified from genomic DNA using the immunoSEQ Assay, a bias-controlled multiplex PCR. In the source study's methods: The number of nucleated cells in each sample was estimated from the amplification of reference gene primers within the assay. To quantify the absolute abundance of each unique TCRbeta CDR3 rearrangement, sequence reads were collapsed and filtered. For each sample, productive Simpson clonality was calculated by taking the square root of Simpson's diversity index across productive rearrangements. TCRdb obtained this table from immuneACCESS and retained in-frame rearrangements with V and J assigned. These tables miss some clones; where compared with another copy, unresolved V genes account for less than half of the shortfall, and the remainder is unexplained. V and J calls and clone size are as listed in that table; D and trimming were resolved from the DNA. Across this sample there are approximately 410,000 clones, with around 86% seen only once. More than 1.4% of the sample lies in the top ten.

The chain is encoded by TRBV2 joined to TRBJ2-7, with 10 bases aligning to TRBD2. The TCR originated in a woman younger than 45 with active or convalescent COVID-19. Sequencing input: peripheral blood. The CDR3 reads as follows: CASSPSSGGLTYEQYF. DNA sequence: TGTGCCAGCAGTCCGAGTAGCGGGGGGCTAACCTACGAGCAGTACTTC.